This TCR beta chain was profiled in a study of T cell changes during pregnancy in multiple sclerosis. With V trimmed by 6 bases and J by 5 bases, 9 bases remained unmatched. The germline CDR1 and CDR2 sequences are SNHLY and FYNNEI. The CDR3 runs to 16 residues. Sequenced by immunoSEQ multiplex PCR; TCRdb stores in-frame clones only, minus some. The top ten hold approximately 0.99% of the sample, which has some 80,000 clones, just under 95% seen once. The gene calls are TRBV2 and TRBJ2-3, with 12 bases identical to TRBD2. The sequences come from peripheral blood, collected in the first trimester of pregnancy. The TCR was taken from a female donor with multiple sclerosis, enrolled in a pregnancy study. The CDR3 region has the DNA TGTGCCAGCAGCGCCGGACTAGCGGGATGGGGAGATACGCAGTATTTT. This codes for CASSAGLAGWGDTQYF. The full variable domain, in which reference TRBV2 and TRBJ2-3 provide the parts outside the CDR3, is EPEVTQTPSHQVTQMGQEVILRCVPISNHLYFYWYRQILGQKVEFLVSFYNNEISEKSEIFDDQFSVERPDGSNFTLKIRSTKLEDSAMYFCASSAGLAGWGDTQYFGPGTRLTVL.